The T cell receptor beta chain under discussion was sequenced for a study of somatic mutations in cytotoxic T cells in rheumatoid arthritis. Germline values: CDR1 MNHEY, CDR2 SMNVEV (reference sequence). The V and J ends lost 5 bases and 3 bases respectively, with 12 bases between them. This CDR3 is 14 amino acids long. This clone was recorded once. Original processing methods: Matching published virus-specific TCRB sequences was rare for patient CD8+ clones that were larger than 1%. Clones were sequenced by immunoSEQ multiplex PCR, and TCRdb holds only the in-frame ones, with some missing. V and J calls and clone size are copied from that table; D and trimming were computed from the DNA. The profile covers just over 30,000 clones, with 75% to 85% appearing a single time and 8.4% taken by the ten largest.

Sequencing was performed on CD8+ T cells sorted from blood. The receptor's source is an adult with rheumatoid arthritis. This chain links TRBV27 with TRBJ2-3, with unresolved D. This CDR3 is CASSHGRHTDTQYF. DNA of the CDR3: TGTGCCAGCAGTCACGGGCGCCATACAGATACGCAGTATTTT.